This T cell receptor beta chain was identified during a study of cytomegalovirus exposure and HLA in healthy donors. Study-wide findings and caveats: TCR association rates varied by HLA locus in a later analysis, with DRB1 highest and HLA-C lowest. Associated with cytomegalovirus, according to the listing, were around 170 TCR beta chains. Follow-up analysis later connected one missense variant in DCLRE1C with trimming of TCR beta V- and J-genes.

The PCR was carried out with 60 Vbeta primers and 13 Jbeta primers. Sequenced by immunoSEQ multiplex PCR; TCRdb stores in-frame clones only, minus some. The data show about 120,000 clones, about 80% seen once. From germline, CDR1 is GTSNPN and CDR2 SVGIG (reference sequence). The CDR3 has 13 residues. V lost 1 base and J 0 bases, leaving 6 bases between the germline ends. As for this clone: Antigen specificity is unknown.

Sequencing was done on a sample of PBMCs. This rearrangement joins TRBV30 to TRBJ1-2, with no clear D. The source is a woman between 40 and 55 years old in good health and CMV-seropositive. CDR3 DNA: TGTGCCTGGAGTGGTCAGTCTAACTATGGCTACACCTTC. It codes for CAWSGQSNYGYTF.